This TCR beta chain derives from a study of Graves' ophthalmopathy and Graves' hyperthyroidism. Study conclusions and caveats: Most clonotypes expanded in thyroid above 0.001 frequency were present in blood too. A 13-signature model separated ophthalmopathy from stable hyperthyroidism, reaching 87.88% sensitivity and less than 82% specificity cross-validated.

RNA transcripts served as template for amplifying TCR beta CDR3 sequences. Following a first-round RT-PCR that used HTBI primers, a second-round multiplex PCR was carried out. TCRdb reprocessed the multiplex PCR reads with MiXCR, giving one entry per CDR3 protein. The sample yields hundreds of thousands of distinct CDR3 sequences, 20% to 25% seen once. At least ten counts were recorded for this clonotype. The target antigen is unknown. The sample taken for sequencing was peripheral blood. The clonotype comes from a woman younger than 30 with stable Graves' hyperthyroidism. Some clones in this sample may be carry-over from other donors' samples.

The DNA for the CDR3 is TGTGCCAGCAGCGGTTTTATACAGGGAAAGGGTGGGAGCAATCAGCCCCAGCATTTT. The encoded protein is CASSGFIQGKGGSNQPQHF. This sequence joins TRBV6-2 or TRBV6-3 and TRBJ1-5; D may be TRBD1 (6 bases). The V gene's germline CDR1 is MNHEY and CDR2 SVGEGT. The CDR3 sequence is 19 residues long. The germline V and J ends were trimmed by 6 bases and 1 base, with 25 bases remaining between them.